The present T cell receptor (beta chain) was sequenced within a study of cytotoxic CD8 clonotypes in ibrutinib-treated CLL (dated by TCRdb to about 2021). Study-wide context: In this cohort, approximately 15 patients were treatment-naive and some 10 were relapsed/refractory, while some 18 had unmutated IGHV. Partial responses were observed in approximately 24 patients and complete responses in 2; after a median follow-up of 68 months, remission was maintained in 15 or so patients and progression was observed in approximately twelve. Response samples were obtained after a median of around eleven months of treatment, with a range of about 6 to 36 months. On average, each sample yielded around 230,000 productive templates and about 95,000 productive rearrangements. Of the roughly 86 participants in the trial, 26 had longitudinal samples available. Cryopreserved peripheral blood mononuclear cells were obtained before treatment, at response, and at either sustained remission or disease progression. Patients were still on ibrutinib when every remission and progressive disease sample was collected.

The intended sense of this specimen's time point label: about eleven months on ibrutinib. For TCR beta library preparation, about 2 micrograms of genomic DNA were extracted from the cryopreserved PBMCs. High-throughput TCR beta sequencing was performed on longitudinal blood samples from CLL patients receiving ibrutinib monotherapy. The patients took part in an open-label, single-center phase 2 trial of ibrutinib monotherapy. Sequences SGHRS (CDR1) and YFSETQ (CDR2) are obtained from the germline V gene. At the junction V is shortened by 0 bases and J by 6 bases; bases outside the gene matches: 2. The CDR3 covers 14 residues, taking in both the cysteine and the phenylalanine. Only the CDR3 DNA is retained, 42 bases long and in frame from the first base. With respect to this clone: Its antigen remains undetermined. One base away there is no much larger clone; base qualities are not given. At the DNA level, this CDR3 is encoded by other sequences in the same sample as well.

The goal of deep resolution MiSeq sequencing was a depth between 1 in 1 million and 1 in 200,000 T cells, and coverage averaged 10x per clonotype. The immunoSEQ hsTCRB Kit was used to generate TCR beta libraries. The authors' analysis ran thus. The data were analyzed with ImmunoSEQ Analyzer and ImmunoSEQ Data Assistant, and V, D and J gene assignments followed IMGT definitions. Clonality, with values ranging from 0 to 1, was calculated as one minus the normalized Shannon entropy of productive rearrangement frequencies. Public clonotype analysis was restricted to overrepresented clonotypes comprising at least 0.05% of each patient's repertoire. Some 14 age-matched healthy donor repertoires from immuneACCESS served as clonality controls. The immuneACCESS repertoire file appears here via TCRdb, limited to in-frame rearrangements. These files lack a portion of the clones; in checked studies, under half of the deficit traces to unresolved V genes, and the cause of the others is not known. For V, J and clone size, that table is used; D and trimming come from the DNA. The table for this sample lists around 97,000 clones; around 73% of them were counted only once. Less than 35% of the sample goes to the ten largest clones.

Points the paper makes about the study in general: Baseline clonality exceeded that of age-matched healthy donors and correlated strongly with circulating CD8+ T-cell counts. Public clonotypes were found to be uncommon and were observed to contract or remain stable during treatment; the increase in clonality was shown to reflect expansion of private clonotypes at ibrutinib response. Lymph node repertoires were not examined, and the timing of sampling was not matched between patients in sustained remission and those whose disease progressed. Clonality increased at ibrutinib response, stayed stable in sustained remission, and fell back toward baseline at progression.

The chain employs TRBV5-1 and TRBJ2-7, and 11 junction bases match TRBD1. The sequenced sample was PBMCs, obtained after 12 months of ibrutinib treatment. The sequence was obtained from a human donor with chronic lymphocytic leukemia. The CDR3 sequence is CASSLGDRGGEQYF. The DNA reads as follows: TGCGCCAGCAGCTTGGGGGACAGGGGGGGCGAGCAGTACTTC.